These 32 T cell receptor beta chains originate from one sample sequenced in a study of T-cell reconstitution after alpha-beta-depleted transplantation in children. Unique molecular identifiers were built into the TCRbeta library. MiXCR was run by TCRdb on the PCR reads, yielding one entry per CDR3 protein. The data contain over 150,000 distinct CDR3 sequences, about 6.3% of them singletons. Sample: PBMCs from the stem cell graft donor, taken from the stem cell graft. The receptors shown here come from a human donor who donated a stem cell graft to a child with Wiskott-Aldrich syndrome.

The rearrangement uses TRBV11-2 and TRBJ2-7; possibly TRBD2 for D (6 bases). Deletions cut 8 bases from V and 3 bases from J, with 17 bases between. Germline CDR1 SGHAT, CDR2 FQNNGV. The CDR3 is 14 residues long. The chain's CDR3 is CASGDRDFHYEQYF. For the CDR3, the DNA is TGTGCCAGCGGTGACCGGGACTTTCACTACGAGCAGTACTTC.

This clonotype was picked up a small number of times. The V gene is TRBV2, the J gene TRBJ2-5; a weak D match, TRBD1 (6 bases). The germline V gene encodes CDR1 SNHLY and CDR2 FYNNEI. The CDR3 has 13 amino acids. Trimming removed 5 bases at V and 3 bases at J, with 10 bases between. CDR3 amino acids: CASSYREKETQYF. DNA for the CDR3: TGTGCCAGCAGTTACAGGGAAAAAGAGACCCAGTACTTC.

In its sample, this clonotype was seen many times. The V gene is TRBV12-3 or TRBV12-4, the J gene TRBJ1-2, with 9 bases matching TRBD1. The CDR3 runs 14 residues. V shed 6 bases and J 6 bases; nucleotides not matched to a gene: 8. The CDR3 nucleotides are TGTGCCAGCAGCCGACAGGGGGAGGTTGATGGCTACACCTTC. It encodes CASSRQGEVDGYTF.

The sample holds many counts of this clonotype. The chain combines TRBV6-5 with TRBJ1-3; the D is unclear. Germline CDR1 and CDR2: MNHEY and SVGAGI. CDR3 length: 17 amino acids. Trimming left V 0 bases short and J 0 bases short, with 12 bases between. DNA for the CDR3: TGTGCCAGCAGTTACTCGAATCCGCCCTACTCTGGAAACACCATATATTTT. This encodes CASSYSNPPYSGNTIYF.

This clonotype was observed many times. The chain couples TRBV20-1 to TRBJ2-1; D call uncertain. The germline V and J ends were trimmed by 5 bases and 0 bases, with 14 bases remaining between them. There are 15 residues in the CDR3. Germline assignment: CDR1 DFQATT and CDR2 SNEGSKA (reference sequence). The CDR3 DNA sequence: TGCAGTGCTGGTTCCAGCCGGAGCTCCTACAATGAGCAGTTCTTC. Translation gives CSAGSSRSSYNEQFF.

This clonotype was observed many times. This sequence joins TRBV11-3 and TRBJ1-1, with a tentative D call TRBD1 (5 bases). This CDR3 region has 14 residues. The ends were cut back, 0 bases at V and 3 bases at J, with 8 bases in the middle. The germline CDR1 and CDR2 sequences are SGHNT and YENEEA. CDR3 in DNA: TGTGCCAGCAGCTTAGATGGGGGAGACACTGAAGCTTTCTTT. This encodes CASSLDGGDTEAFF.

In nucleotides, the CDR3 is TGTGCCAGCAGTTATAGCGGGGGGGCATCAGATACGCAGTATTTT. As protein: CASSYSGGASDTQYF. The V call is TRBV6-5, the J call TRBJ2-3, with 11 bases identical to TRBD2. Germline CDR1 and CDR2: MNHEY and SVGAGI. Germline trimming cut 3 bases from V and 4 bases from J; bases unmatched to any gene: 3. This CDR3 is built from 15 residues.

The sample holds many counts of this clonotype. This chain links TRBV29-1 with TRBJ2-1; TRBD2 is a possible D gene (6 bases). CDR3 length: 14 amino acids. V shed 4 bases and J shed 7 bases, with 17 bases lying between them. Germline V gives CDR1 SQVTM, CDR2 ANQGSEA. CDR3 DNA: TGCAGCGTTGGCGGGGAAAGGACGGGGAATGAGCAGTTCTTC. Amino acid sequence: CSVGGERTGNEQFF.

This clonotype was recorded many times. The gene calls are TRBV20-1 and TRBJ2-7, with 8 bases matching TRBD2. This CDR3 has 13 amino acids. V trimming: 3 bases; J trimming: 2 bases; junction bases outside the gene matches: 3. Per the germline V gene, CDR1 is DFQATT and CDR2 is SNEGSKA (reference sequence). In DNA, the CDR3 is TGCAGTGCTAGGCCGGGACTAGCCTACGAGCAGTACTTC. Translating it yields CSARPGLAYEQYF.

This clonotype showed up many times. The chain joins TRBV20-1 to TRBJ1-2; possibly TRBD1 for D (5 bases). The germline V and J ends were trimmed by 6 bases and 4 bases, with 15 bases remaining between them. The CDR3 loop spans 13 amino acids. Germline V gene sequence: CDR1 DFQATT, CDR2 SNEGSKA (reference sequence). Here the CDR3 DNA reads TGCAGTGCCGAGGACGGGACCATCTATGGCTACACCTTC. This gives the protein CSAEDGTIYGYTF.

This clonotype was recorded at least ten times. The rearrangement uses TRBV12-3 or TRBV12-4 and TRBJ2-7, with D possibly matching TRBD2 (6 bases). V was clipped by 4 bases and J by 1 base, with 8 bases between them. The CDR3 covers 13 residues. CDR3 residues: CASSWEVSYEQYF. The CDR3 coding sequence is TGTGCCAGCAGTTGGGAGGTTTCCTACGAGCAGTACTTC.

In this sample, this clonotype turned up many times. V is TRBV6-5 and J is TRBJ1-4, with unresolved D. The CDR3 totals 14 residues. Deletions cut 6 bases from V and 8 bases from J, with 16 bases between. Germline CDR1 and CDR2: MNHEY and SVGAGI. Written as DNA, the CDR3 is TGTGCCAGCAGGTCCCAGGCGGGGTTCGAAAAACTGTTTTTT. It encodes CASRSQAGFEKLFF.

This clonotype was found many times. The chain uses TRBV10-3 and TRBJ1-2, with D hard to call. The CDR3 is 14 amino acids. The V gene lost 2 bases and the J gene lost 1 base, with 8 bases spanning the gap. CDR1 is ENHRY and CDR2 is SYGVKD in the germline V gene. CDR3 nucleotides: TGTGCCATCAGTGAGGGGTCTCTTAACTATGGCTACACCTTC. Amino acids: CAISEGSLNYGYTF.

This clonotype showed up just a few times. V usage is TRBV5-5 and J usage is TRBJ2-2, with 10 bases lining up with TRBD1. Germline assignment: CDR1 SGHKS and CDR2 YYEKEE (reference sequence). J was trimmed by 6 bases and V by 4 bases; bases with no gene match: 9. This CDR3 region has 16 residues. As DNA, the CDR3 is TGTGCCAGCAGCCTCTCCAGGGACAGGGGTGCCGGGGAGCTGTTTTTT. Protein product: CASSLSRDRGAGELFF.

Many counts were recorded for this clonotype. The V and J genes are TRBV10-3 and TRBJ2-1; possible D gene TRBD1, 6 bases. The CDR3 has 14 amino acids. V was clipped by 6 bases and J by 8 bases, with 17 bases between them. CDR1 ENHRY and CDR2 SYGVKD come from the germline V gene. CDR3 sequence reads: CAIRGANSGDEQFF. The CDR3 bases are TGTGCCATCAGAGGTGCGAATTCAGGGGATGAGCAGTTCTTC.

The chain uses TRBV4-1 and TRBJ1-2; maybe TRBD1 (6 bases). The CDR3 loop spans 14 amino acids. V shed 4 bases and J shed 1 base, with 10 bases lying between them. Germline-derived CDR1 and CDR2 are MGHRA and YSYEKL. CDR3 in amino acids: CASSLSDSNYGYTF. In DNA, the CDR3 is TGCGCCAGCAGCCTTTCGGACAGTAACTATGGCTACACCTTC.

This clonotype occurred a few times. V is TRBV3-1 and J is TRBJ2-5, with TRBD1 matching 7 bases. V lost 5 bases and J lost 0; bases outside the gene matches: 18. The CDR3 totals 19 residues. Germline lookup yields CDR1 LGHDT and CDR2 YNNKEL (reference sequence). CDR3 residues: CASSEYPIQGPSYQETQYF. CDR3 coding DNA: TGTGCCAGCAGCGAATATCCTATACAGGGGCCTTCGTACCAAGAGACCCAGTACTTC.

This clonotype was counted ten times or more. CDR3 sequence (DNA): TGCAGTGCCCAGGCGGGGGTCACAGATACGCAGTATTTT. This gives the protein CSAQAGVTDTQYF. This sequence joins TRBV20-1 and TRBJ2-3, with 7 bases aligning to TRBD2. Trimming cost V 6 bases and J 2 bases; bases outside gene matches: 5. CDR1 and CDR2 (germline): DFQATT, SNEGSKA (reference sequence). CDR3 length: 13 amino acids.

This clonotype was seen ten or more times. A junction end diverges from the germline sequence, so it may reflect a read error. CDR3 loop: CATSELGLF. Written as DNA, the CDR3 is TGTGCCACCAGTGAACTAGGGTTATTT. The V gene is TRBV24-1, the J gene TRBJ2-3; tentatively, D is TRBD2 (5 bases). Germline CDR1 is KGHDR and CDR2 is SFDVKD. This CDR3 has 9 residues.

This clonotype has at least ten counts. V and J are TRBV20-1 and TRBJ2-1, with TRBD2 matching over 12 bases. The CDR3 loop spans 20 amino acids. The junction had 16 bases not matched to a gene; V was cut back by 4 bases and J by 0 bases. CDR1 is DFQATT and CDR2 is SNEGSKA in the germline V gene (reference sequence). CDR3 bases: TGCAGTGCTACGACTAGCGGGAGTGGCCAGGGAGGGTTCTCCTACAATGAGCAGTTCTTC. It specifies CSATTSGSGQGGFSYNEQFF.

This clonotype was seen repeatedly, ten times or more. V and J are TRBV24-1 and TRBJ2-3; maybe TRBD2 (6 bases). The CDR3 covers 16 residues. Trimming shortened V by 0 bases and J by 4 bases, and 13 bases separated the two germline ends. Per the germline V gene, CDR1 is KGHDR and CDR2 is SFDVKD. The CDR3 protein is CATSDLGVAGPDTQYF. The CDR3 DNA sequence: TGTGCCACCAGTGATTTGGGGGTTGCGGGGCCAGATACGCAGTATTTT.

This clonotype was counted at least ten times. This sequence joins TRBV30 and TRBJ2-7; D gene ambiguous. The germline V and J ends were trimmed by 2 bases and 0 bases, with 14 bases remaining between them. Germline V gene data show CDR1 as GTSNPN and CDR2 as SVGIG (reference sequence). The CDR3 loop spans 15 amino acids. CDR3 nucleotides: TGTGCCTGGAGTCCCTGGACCGCCAGCTCCTACGAGCAGTACTTC. Encoded protein: CAWSPWTASSYEQYF.

The sample holds many counts of this clonotype. The V gene is TRBV7-2, the J gene TRBJ2-7; 15 bases map to TRBD2. The J segment lost 5 bases and the V segment lost 5 bases, leaving 10 bases of the junction unmatched. CDR1 and CDR2 (germline): SGHTA, FQGNSA. The CDR3 runs to 17 residues. The chain's CDR3 is CASSARGTSGGTHEQYF. The CDR3 DNA follows: TGTGCCAGCAGCGCCCGCGGGACTAGCGGGGGGACCCACGAGCAGTACTTC.

This clonotype was seen repeatedly, ten times or more. The chain links TRBV6-5 to TRBJ2-5; TRBD2 aligns across 8 bases. CDR1 is MNHEY and CDR2 is SVGAGI in the germline V gene. Trimming cost V 2 bases and J 2 bases; bases outside gene matches: 7. This CDR3 has 16 residues. The CDR3 nucleotides are TGTGCCAGCAGTTACGGGGCGGGAGGCCCACAAGAGACCCAGTACTTC. Amino acid sequence: CASSYGAGGPQETQYF.

This clonotype was counted ten times or more. The chain carries TRBV14 and TRBJ2-1, with 8 bases fitting TRBD2. Per germline, CDR1 SGHDN and CDR2 FVKESK. This CDR3 comprises 14 residues. The trim removed 4 bases at V and 3 bases at J, leaving 2 bases unmatched. The CDR3 protein is CASSRAGGYNEQFF. In DNA form, the CDR3 reads TGTGCCAGCAGCCGGGCGGGAGGCTACAATGAGCAGTTCTTC.

The J gene is TRBJ1-1, the V gene TRBV20-1; D is uncertain. This CDR3 region has 12 residues. Trimming pared 0 bases from V and 8 bases from J, leaving 10 bases between. Germline CDR1 is DFQATT and CDR2 is SNEGSKA (reference sequence). CDR3 in DNA: TGCAGTGCTAGAGATCCGGGTAGAGAAGCTTTCTTT. Its translation is CSARDPGREAFF.

This clonotype was seen ten or more times. The chain recombines TRBV5-1 with TRBJ1-2; weak D call: TRBD1 (6 bases). V lost 2 bases to trimming and J lost 3 bases, with 23 bases between them. The germline CDR1 and CDR2 sequences are SGHRS and YFSETQ. The CDR3 covers 18 residues. This CDR3 is CASSFLRVDRRDHYGYTF. DNA of the CDR3: TGCGCCAGCAGCTTCTTAAGGGTTGACAGGAGGGATCACTATGGCTACACCTTC.

In its sample, this clonotype was seen many times. The chain is built from TRBV7-2 and TRBJ1-4; the D gene is possibly TRBD1 (5 bases). The CDR3 covers 15 residues. From germline, CDR1 is SGHTA and CDR2 FQGNSA. V lost 2 bases and J lost 4, with 11 bases in between. CDR3 protein: CASSLTTALNEKLFF. CDR3 bases: TGTGCCAGCAGCTTAACGACAGCCCTTAATGAAAAACTGTTTTTT.

There are many counts of this clonotype. V usage is TRBV7-2 and J usage is TRBJ2-1; D is possibly TRBD1 (6 bases). The ends were cut back, 5 bases at V and 4 bases at J, with 15 bases in the middle. The V gene's germline CDR1 is SGHTA and CDR2 FQGNSA. CDR3 size: 15 residues. CDR3: CASSLVGAIYNEQFF. The CDR3 nucleotides read TGTGCCAGCAGCCTCGTGGGGGCGATTTACAATGAGCAGTTCTTC.

This clonotype showed up many times. The chain combines TRBV5-1 with TRBJ1-2, with unresolved D. The CDR3 covers 13 residues. Trimming shortened V by 4 bases and J by 3 bases, and 10 bases separated the two germline ends. Germline CDR1 and CDR2: SGHRS and YFSETQ. In nucleotides, the CDR3 is TGCGCCAGCAGCCTCCGGGAGGACTATGGCTACACCTTC. Amino acids: CASSLREDYGYTF.

This clonotype has only a few counts. The V call is TRBV6-1, the J call TRBJ2-7; tentatively, D is TRBD1 or TRBD2 (5 bases each). The V end was cut by 7 bases, the J end by 6 bases, with 13 bases between. Germline V gene data show CDR1 as MNHNS and CDR2 as SASEGT. The length of the CDR3 is 12 residues. CDR3 protein: CASTGTGREQYF. As DNA, the CDR3 is TGTGCCAGCACCGGGACGGGCCGCGAGCAGTACTTC.

This clonotype occurred many times. The gene calls are TRBV12-3 or TRBV12-4 and TRBJ1-2; no definite D call. CDR3 length equals 11 residues. The V end was cut by 5 bases, the J end by 4 bases, with 5 bases between. Here the CDR3 DNA reads TGTGCCAGCAGTCCCCTCTATGGCTACACCTTC. This translates into CASSPLYGYTF.